This TCR beta chain appears in the sequencing data of a study of T cell repertoires in cytomegalovirus infection. In the study overall: Based on public TCR beta signatures, there were indications of CMV infection and of a matching HLA type.

Broader study findings: Adding up the frequency of public TCR beta families identified people who carried CMV plus the relevant HLA. CMV-specific HLA-C-restricted TCR beta clonotypes dominated the ex vivo response.

TCRdb independently ran MiXCR on the reads; one entry per CDR3 protein. The table records a few hundred thousand distinct CDR3 sequences, more than 8% of them present only once. There are 11 residues in the CDR3. Germline-derived CDR1 and CDR2 are DFQATT and SNEGSKA (reference sequence). V lost 3 bases and J lost 4, with 6 bases in between. Remarks on this clonotype: What it recognizes is unknown.

The J gene is TRBJ2-5, the V gene TRBV20-1; D is uncertain. The sequenced material came from PBMCs. This clonotype was sampled from a human donor in good health (CMV status not recorded). Some clones in this sample may be carry-over from other donors' samples. CDR3 bases: TGCAGTGCTAGTCAACGAGAGACCCAGTACTTC. This sequence encodes CSASQRETQYF.